The rows below give T cell receptor beta chains drawn from one sample of a study of blood T cells in healthy people across ages. TCRdb re-called the 5' RACE reads with MiXCR, one entry per CDR3 protein. In the table there are more than 1,000,000 distinct CDR3 sequences, approximately 26% of which are singletons. The sample also formed part of further work on T cells of mothers and their children.

Sample: blood. These TCRs come from a girl aged 2 to 10 in good health. The CDR3 runs from the conserved cysteine through the conserved F or W. D genes are given only for firm matches. Where a row states a size, it is once, few, many or the class of an expanded clone; other rows omit it.

clone size	V gene	J gene	D gene	CDR3 DNA	CDR3 protein
.	TRBV25-1	TRBJ1-2	TRBD1	TGTGCCAGCAGGGCTGGACAGGGTAGGTATGGCTACACCTTC	CASRAGQGRYGYTF
.	TRBV7-9	TRBJ2-6	.	TGTGCCAGCAGCCCCCGTTTGGCCAACGTCCTGACTTTC	CASSPRLANVLTF
.	TRBV6-1	TRBJ1-2	.	TGTGCCAGCAGAGCGACAGTTGCCTATGGCTACACCTTC	CASRATVAYGYTF
.	TRBV14	TRBJ2-7	.	TGTGCCAGCAGCCAAGTAAACAGGAGGTACGAGCAGTACTTC	CASSQVNRRYEQYF
few	TRBV6-4	TRBJ2-7	.	TGTGCCAGCAGTGAGGTTCCTACAAGCGAGCAGTACTTC	CASSEVPTSEQYF
.	TRBV7-6	TRBJ2-4	.	TGTGCCAGCAGCTTAGTTCCATGGCCACCCTTGACCGAACTAGCCAAAAACATTCAGTACTTC	CASSLVPWPPLTELAKNIQYF
few	TRBV5-1	TRBJ1-2	TRBD1	TGCGCCAGCACCGTTAGACAGGGAGGGAGCTATGGCTACACCTTC	CASTVRQGGSYGYTF
many	TRBV6-2/TRBV6-3	TRBJ1-1	.	TGTGCCAGCAGCTCGCAGGGGATGAACACTGAAGCTTTCTTT	CASSSQGMNTEAFF
few	TRBV29-1	TRBJ2-1	.	TGCAGCGTCGCCATAGAGGGGGGATACAATGAGCAGTTCTTC	CSVAIEGGYNEQFF
.	TRBV7-2	TRBJ2-2	.	TGTGCCAGCAGTTTAGATCGGGACCGGAACACCGGGGAGCTGTTTTTT	CASSLDRDRNTGELFF
.	TRBV18	TRBJ1-2	.	TGTGCCAGCTCACCATTCCCCGGAAGATATGGCTACACCTTC	CASSPFPGRYGYTF